These T cell receptor beta chains were read from a single sample in a study of CD4 T cell repertoires in COVID-19. TCRdb keeps only in-frame clones here, not all; method: immunoSEQ multiplex PCR. The repertoire includes approximately 24,000 clones, 93% of them detected once, and around 0.66% sits in the top ten. The sequencing used circulating follicular helper CD4+ T cells (cTfh) from blood, collected before the COVID-19 pandemic. The receptors shown here come from a human donor who had COVID-19. Both conserved end residues are part of each CDR3.

>TRBV11-2|14
CASSLATGGTEAFF
>TRBV28|20
CASSLLFVPGQGARGYGYTF
>TRBV28|15
CASSLSIGSLGEQYF
>TRBV28|17
CASSLLPRQGGNQPQHF
>TRBV9|15
CASSVGTSGYNEQFF
>TRBV28|13
CASSLEGAGEQFF
>TRBV6-5|13
CASSSPGTDTQYF
>TRBV18|19
CASSPGQGARGPSGNTIYF
>TRBV30|14
CAWSAGFGGSTPYF
>TRBV29-1|10
CSVEWRGYTF
>TRBV28|15
CATEVQGTGRETQYF
>TRBV6-5|16
CASSYSSGGAYNEQFF
>TRBV9|15
CASSVTGGVEETQYF
>TRBV9|16
CASSATLRGLDSPLHF
>TRBV5-4|14
CASQLDRNTGELFF
>TRBV27|13
CASSPRGRSGYTF
>TRBV19|13
CATGGPPSEKLFF
>TRBV5-1|13
CATRGSGAYEQYF
>TRBV18|14
CASSYTGPNTEAFF
>TRBV9|13
CASSEGTVETQYF
>TRBV5-8|15
CASSFGASSYNEQFF
>TRBV11-2|17
CASSLLPSTSGANVLTF
>TRBV21-1|16
CASSTLDRPPRYEQYF
>TRBV28|14
CASSGYGGRTEAFF
>TRBV7-9|16
CASSLAFSLNTGELFF
>TRBV6-4|15
CASSAQGALTDTQYF
>TRBV5-1|17
CASSLVAVPGSYNEQFF
>TRBV5-8|15
CASSLPGLGLETQYF
>TRBV10-3|13
CAISAQINQPQHF
>TRBV30|16
CASTFGRGISNQPQHF
>TRBV5-1|14
CASSSTGGEHEQYF
>TRBV9|16
CASSAASGGTYNEQFF
>TRBV5-6|15
CASSFFGGDTGELFF
>TRBV5-6|15
CASSRRDRSSYEQYF
>TRBV14|19
CASSQDPPSAGASYNEQFF
>TRBV30|15
CAWSVRQGAGNTIYF
>TRBV13|15
CASSLVAGTGNTIYF
>TRBV9|13
CASNRGDGNTIYF
>TRBV7-3|13
CASSGGTGYGYTF
>TRBV19|18
CASSREPGQGGVPGELFF
>TRBV5-1|13
CASSLEGLDGYTF
>TRBV30|13
CAWSLTTGYGYTF
>TRBV28|15
CASSSPQDSSYEQYF
>TRBV27|13
CASSLSGVETQYF
>TRBV4-2|13
CASSPQAGTEAFF